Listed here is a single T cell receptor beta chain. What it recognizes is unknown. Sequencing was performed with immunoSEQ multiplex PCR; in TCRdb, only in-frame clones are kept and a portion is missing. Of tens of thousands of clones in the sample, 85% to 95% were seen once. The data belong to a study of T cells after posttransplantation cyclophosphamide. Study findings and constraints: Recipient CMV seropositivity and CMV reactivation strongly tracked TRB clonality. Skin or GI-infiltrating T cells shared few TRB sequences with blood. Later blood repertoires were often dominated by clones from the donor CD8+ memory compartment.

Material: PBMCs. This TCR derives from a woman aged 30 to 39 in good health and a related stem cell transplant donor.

The CDR3 loop reads CSGGQPPQGPQYF. The CDR3 bases are TGCAGCGGGGGTCAGCCCCCTCAGGGTCCGCAGTATTTT. This rearrangement joins TRBV29-1 to TRBJ2-3, with D possibly TRBD1 on 5 matching bases. Germline lookup yields CDR1 SQVTM and CDR2 ANQGSEA. Deletions cut 7 bases from V and 10 bases from J, with 21 bases between. The CDR3 has 13 amino acids.